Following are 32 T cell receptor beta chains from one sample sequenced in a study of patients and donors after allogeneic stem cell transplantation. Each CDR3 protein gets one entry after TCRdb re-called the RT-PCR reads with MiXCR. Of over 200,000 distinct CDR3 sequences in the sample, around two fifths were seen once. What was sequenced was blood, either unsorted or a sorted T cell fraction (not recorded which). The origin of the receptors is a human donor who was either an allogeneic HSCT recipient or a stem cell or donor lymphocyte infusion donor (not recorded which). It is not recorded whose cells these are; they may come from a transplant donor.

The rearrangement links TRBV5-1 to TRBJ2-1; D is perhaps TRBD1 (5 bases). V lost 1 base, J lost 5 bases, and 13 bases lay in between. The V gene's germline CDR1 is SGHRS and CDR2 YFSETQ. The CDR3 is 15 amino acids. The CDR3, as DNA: TGCGCCAGCAGCTTGTTAATCCAGGGTGACAATGAGCAGTTCTTC. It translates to CASSLLIQGDNEQFF.

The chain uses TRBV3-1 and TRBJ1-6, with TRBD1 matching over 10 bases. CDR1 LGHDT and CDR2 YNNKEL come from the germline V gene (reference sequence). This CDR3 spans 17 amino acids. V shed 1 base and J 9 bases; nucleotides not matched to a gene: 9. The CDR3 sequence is CASSQGDRGPWGSPLHF. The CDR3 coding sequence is TGTGCCAGCAGCCAAGGTGACAGGGGGCCTTGGGGTTCACCCCTCCACTTT.

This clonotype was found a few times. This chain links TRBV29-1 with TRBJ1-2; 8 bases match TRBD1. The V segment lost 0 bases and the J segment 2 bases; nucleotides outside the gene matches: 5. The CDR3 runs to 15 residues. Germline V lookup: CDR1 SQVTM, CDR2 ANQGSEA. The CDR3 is CSVEDPYRGNYGYTF. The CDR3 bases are TGCAGCGTTGAAGACCCCTACAGGGGGAACTATGGCTACACCTTC.

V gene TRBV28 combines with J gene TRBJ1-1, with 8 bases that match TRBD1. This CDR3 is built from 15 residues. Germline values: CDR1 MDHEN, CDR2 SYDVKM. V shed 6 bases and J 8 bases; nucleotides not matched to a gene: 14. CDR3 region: CASRPTGTGAIEAFF. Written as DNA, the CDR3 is TGTGCCAGCAGACCAACCGGGACAGGCGCCATAGAAGCTTTCTTT.

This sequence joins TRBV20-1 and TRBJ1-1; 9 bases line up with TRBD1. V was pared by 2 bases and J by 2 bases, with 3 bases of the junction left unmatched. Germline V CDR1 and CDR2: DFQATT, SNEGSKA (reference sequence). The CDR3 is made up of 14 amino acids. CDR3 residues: CSARRQGVNTEAFF. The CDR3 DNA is TGCAGTGCTAGAAGACAGGGGGTCAACACTGAAGCTTTCTTT.

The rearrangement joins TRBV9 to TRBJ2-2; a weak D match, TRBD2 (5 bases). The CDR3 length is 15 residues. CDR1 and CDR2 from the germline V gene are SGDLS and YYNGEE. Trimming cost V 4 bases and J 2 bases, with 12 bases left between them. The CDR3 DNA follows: TGTGCCAGCAGCTTAAGCAGCGGAAACACCGGGGAGCTGTTTTTT. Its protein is CASSLSSGNTGELFF.

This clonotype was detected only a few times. The CDR3 region is CASSFGMYNSPLHF. In DNA form, the CDR3 reads TGTGCCAGCAGCTTTGGGATGTATAATTCACCCCTCCACTTT. The J gene is TRBJ1-6, the V gene TRBV5-8; no reliable D call. Germline CDR1 SGHTS, CDR2 YDEGEE. The V and J ends lost 2 bases and 4 bases respectively, with 7 bases between them. The CDR3 runs 14 residues.

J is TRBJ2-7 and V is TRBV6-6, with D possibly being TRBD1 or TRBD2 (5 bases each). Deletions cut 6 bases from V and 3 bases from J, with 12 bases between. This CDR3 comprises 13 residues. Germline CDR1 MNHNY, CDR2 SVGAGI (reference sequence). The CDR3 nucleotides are TGTGCCAGCAGCCGGGACGGTGACTACGAGCAGTACTTC. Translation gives CASSRDGDYEQYF.

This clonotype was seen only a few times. The CDR3 region has the DNA TGTGCCAGCAGTCTATGGACCGCAGGAGATACGCAGTATTTT. Its translation: CASSLWTAGDTQYF. The V call is TRBV12-3 or TRBV12-4, the J call TRBJ2-3; D gene ambiguous. CDR3 length: 14 residues. Trimming cost V 5 bases and J 5 bases, with 14 bases left between them.

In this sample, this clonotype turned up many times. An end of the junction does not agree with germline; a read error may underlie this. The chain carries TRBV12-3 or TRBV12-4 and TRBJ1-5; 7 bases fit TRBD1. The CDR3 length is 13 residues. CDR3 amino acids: CASSLGGGQPQHF. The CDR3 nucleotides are TGTGCCAGCAGCTTAGGAGGGGGCCAGCCCCAGCATTTT.

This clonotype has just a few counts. CDR3 protein: CAISDGGYNSPLHF. The CDR3 coding sequence is TGTGCCATCAGTGACGGAGGTTATAATTCACCCCTCCACTTT. This chain joins TRBV10-3 and TRBJ1-6; D gene uncertain. Trimming took off 3 bases at V and 4 bases at J, with 7 bases between the two ends. The germline V gene has CDR1 ENHRY and CDR2 SYGVKD. The CDR3 extends over 14 amino acids.

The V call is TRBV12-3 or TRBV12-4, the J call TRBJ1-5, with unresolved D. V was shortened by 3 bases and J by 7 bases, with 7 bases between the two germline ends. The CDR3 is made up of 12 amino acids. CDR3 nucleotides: TGTGCCAGCAGTTTTGTTAGGCAGCCCCAGCATTTT. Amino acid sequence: CASSFVRQPQHF.

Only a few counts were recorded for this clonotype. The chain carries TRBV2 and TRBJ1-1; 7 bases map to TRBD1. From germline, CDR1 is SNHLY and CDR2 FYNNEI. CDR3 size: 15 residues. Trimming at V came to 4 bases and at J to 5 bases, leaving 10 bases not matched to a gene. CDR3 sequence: CASSARQGRGTEAFF. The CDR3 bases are TGTGCCAGCAGTGCCCGACAGGGTCGGGGGACTGAAGCTTTCTTT.

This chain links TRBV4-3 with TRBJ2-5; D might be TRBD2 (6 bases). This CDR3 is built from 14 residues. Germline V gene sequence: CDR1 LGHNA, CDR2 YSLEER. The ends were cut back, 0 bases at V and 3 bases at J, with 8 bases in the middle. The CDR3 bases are TGCGCCAGCAGCCAAGAGGGCGGGGAAGAGACCCAGTACTTC. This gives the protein CASSQEGGEETQYF.

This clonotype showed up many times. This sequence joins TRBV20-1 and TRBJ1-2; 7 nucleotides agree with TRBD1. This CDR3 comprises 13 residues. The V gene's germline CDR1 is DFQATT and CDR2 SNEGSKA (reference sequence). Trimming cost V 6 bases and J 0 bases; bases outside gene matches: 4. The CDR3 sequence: CSAVGQTNYGYTF. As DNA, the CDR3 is TGCAGTGCAGTGGGACAGACTAACTATGGCTACACCTTC.

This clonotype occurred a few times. The CDR3 is CAISGGTASSYEQYF. For the CDR3, the DNA is TGTGCCATCAGTGGCGGGACAGCTAGCTCCTACGAGCAGTACTTC. This chain connects TRBV10-3 to TRBJ2-7, with TRBD1 as a possible D gene (7 bases). V was trimmed by 4 bases and J by 0 bases, leaving 13 bases between them. Germline CDR1 reads ENHRY; CDR2 reads SYGVKD. The CDR3 covers 15 residues.

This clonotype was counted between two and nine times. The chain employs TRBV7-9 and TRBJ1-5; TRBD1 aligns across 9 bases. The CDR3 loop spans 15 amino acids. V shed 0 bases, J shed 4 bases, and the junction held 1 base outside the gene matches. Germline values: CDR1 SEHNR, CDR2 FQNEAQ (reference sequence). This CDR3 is CASSLAGTGNQPQHF. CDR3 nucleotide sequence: TGTGCCAGCAGCTTAGCCGGGACAGGGAATCAGCCCCAGCATTTT.

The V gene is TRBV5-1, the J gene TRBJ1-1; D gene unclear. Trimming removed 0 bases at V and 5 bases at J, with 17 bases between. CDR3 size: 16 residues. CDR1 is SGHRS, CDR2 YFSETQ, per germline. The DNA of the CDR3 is TGCGCCAGCAGCTTGGGGGTCTACGGGCGAAGGACTGAAGCTTTCTTT. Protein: CASSLGVYGRRTEAFF.

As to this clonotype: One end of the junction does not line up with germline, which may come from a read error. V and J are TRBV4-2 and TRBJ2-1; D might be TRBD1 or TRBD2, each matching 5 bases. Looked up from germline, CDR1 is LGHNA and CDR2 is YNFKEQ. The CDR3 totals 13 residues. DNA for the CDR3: TGTGCCAGCAGCCCCGAGGGGCGTGGAGAGCAGATCTTC. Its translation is CASSPEGRGEQIF.

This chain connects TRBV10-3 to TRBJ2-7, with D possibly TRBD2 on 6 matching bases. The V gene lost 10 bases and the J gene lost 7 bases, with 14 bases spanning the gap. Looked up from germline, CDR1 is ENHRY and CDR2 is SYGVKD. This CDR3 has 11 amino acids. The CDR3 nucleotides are TGTGCCACGGGAGTCCGGGGGGAGCAGTACTTC. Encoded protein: CATGVRGEQYF.

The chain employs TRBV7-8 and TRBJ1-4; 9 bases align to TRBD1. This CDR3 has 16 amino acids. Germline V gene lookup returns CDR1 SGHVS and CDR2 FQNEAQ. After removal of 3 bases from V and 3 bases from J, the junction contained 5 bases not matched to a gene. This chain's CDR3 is CASSFAGQGSNEKLFF. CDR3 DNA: TGTGCCAGCAGCTTTGCCGGACAGGGGTCTAATGAAAAACTGTTTTTT.

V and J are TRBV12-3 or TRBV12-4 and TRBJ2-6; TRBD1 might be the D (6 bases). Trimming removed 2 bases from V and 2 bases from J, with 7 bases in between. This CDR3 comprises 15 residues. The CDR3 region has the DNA TGTGCCAGCAGTTTAAAGGGGGCTGGGGCCAACGTCCTGACTTTC. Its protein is CASSLKGAGANVLTF.

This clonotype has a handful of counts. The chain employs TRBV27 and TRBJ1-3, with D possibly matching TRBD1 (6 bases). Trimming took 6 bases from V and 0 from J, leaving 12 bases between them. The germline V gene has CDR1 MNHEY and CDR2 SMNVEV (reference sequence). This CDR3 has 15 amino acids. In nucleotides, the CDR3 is TGTGCCAGCAGGGGCAGGGGAAACTCTGGAAACACCATATATTTT. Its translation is CASRGRGNSGNTIYF.

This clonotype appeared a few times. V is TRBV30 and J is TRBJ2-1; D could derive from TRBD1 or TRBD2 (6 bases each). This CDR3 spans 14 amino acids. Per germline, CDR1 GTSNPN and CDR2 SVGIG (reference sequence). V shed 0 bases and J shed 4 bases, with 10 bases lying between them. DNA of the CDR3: TGTGCCTGGAGTGTTGGGGGGCCTTACAATGAGCAGTTCTTC. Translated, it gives CAWSVGGPYNEQFF.

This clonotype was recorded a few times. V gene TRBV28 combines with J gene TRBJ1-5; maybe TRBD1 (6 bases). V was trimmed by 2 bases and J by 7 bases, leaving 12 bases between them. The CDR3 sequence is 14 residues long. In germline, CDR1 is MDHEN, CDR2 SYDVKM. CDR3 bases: TGTGCCAGCAGTTTACAACCGGGACAACAGCCCCAGCATTTT. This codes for CASSLQPGQQPQHF. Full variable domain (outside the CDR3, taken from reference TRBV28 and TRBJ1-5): DVKVTQSSRYLVKRTGEKVFLECVQDMDHENMFWYRQDPGLGLRLIYFSYDVKMKEKGDIPEGYSVSREKKERFSLILESASTNQTSMYLCASSLQPGQQPQHFGDGTRLSIL.

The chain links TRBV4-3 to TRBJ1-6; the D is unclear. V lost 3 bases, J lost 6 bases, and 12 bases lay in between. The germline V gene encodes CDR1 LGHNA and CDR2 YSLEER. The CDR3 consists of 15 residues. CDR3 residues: CASSQAYGINSPLHF. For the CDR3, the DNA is TGCGCCAGCAGCCAGGCCTACGGAATTAATTCACCCCTCCACTTT.

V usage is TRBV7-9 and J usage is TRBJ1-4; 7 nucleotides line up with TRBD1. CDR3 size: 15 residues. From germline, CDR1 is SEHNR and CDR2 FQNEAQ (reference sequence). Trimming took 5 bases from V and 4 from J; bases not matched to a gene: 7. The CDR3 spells CASSPRGTDNEKLFF. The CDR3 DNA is TGTGCCAGCAGCCCCCGAGGGACAGATAATGAAAAACTGTTTTTT.

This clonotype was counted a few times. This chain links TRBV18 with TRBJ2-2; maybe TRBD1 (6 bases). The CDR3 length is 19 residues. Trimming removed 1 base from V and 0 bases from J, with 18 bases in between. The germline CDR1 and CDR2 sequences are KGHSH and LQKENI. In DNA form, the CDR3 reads TGTGCCAGCTCACCACGTGCCAGGGGCAGTACCGCGAACACCGGGGAGCTGTTTTTT. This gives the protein CASSPRARGSTANTGELFF.

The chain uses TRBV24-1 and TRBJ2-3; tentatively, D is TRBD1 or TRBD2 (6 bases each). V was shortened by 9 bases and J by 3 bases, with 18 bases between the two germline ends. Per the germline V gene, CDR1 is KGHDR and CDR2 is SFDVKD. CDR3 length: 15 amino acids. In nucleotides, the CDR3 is TGTGCCACCCAGGAGGGGGGCGCGGGGACAGATACGCAGTATTTT. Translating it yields CATQEGGAGTDTQYF.

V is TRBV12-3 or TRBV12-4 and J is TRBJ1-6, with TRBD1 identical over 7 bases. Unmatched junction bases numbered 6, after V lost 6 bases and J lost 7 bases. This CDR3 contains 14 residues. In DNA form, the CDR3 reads TGTGCCAGCAGACACAGGGGCCTAAATTCACCCCTCCACTTT. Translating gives CASRHRGLNSPLHF.

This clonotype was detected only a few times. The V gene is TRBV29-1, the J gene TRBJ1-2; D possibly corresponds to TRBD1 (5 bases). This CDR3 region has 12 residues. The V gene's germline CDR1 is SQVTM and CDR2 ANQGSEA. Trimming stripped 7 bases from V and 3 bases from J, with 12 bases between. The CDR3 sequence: CSALWGDYGYTF. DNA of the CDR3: TGCAGCGCCCTGTGGGGGGACTATGGCTACACCTTC.

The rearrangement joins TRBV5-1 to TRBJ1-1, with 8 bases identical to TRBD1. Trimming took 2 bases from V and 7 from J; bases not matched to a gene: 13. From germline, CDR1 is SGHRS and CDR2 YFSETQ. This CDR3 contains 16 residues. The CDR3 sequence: CASSLPTQGAGGEAFF. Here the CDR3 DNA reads TGCGCCAGCAGCTTACCCACCCAGGGGGCGGGAGGTGAAGCTTTCTTT.